Below, 9 T cell receptor beta chains from the same sample are listed, as sequenced in a study of blood T cell repertoires in COVID-19. Some clones are missing from TCRdb's copy, which holds only in-frame ones; the method was immunoSEQ multiplex PCR. The profile shows some 130,000 clones, around 88% of them singletons. Specimen: peripheral blood. The receptors were sampled from a man aged 50 to 60 with active or convalescent COVID-19.

The chain employs TRBV4-1 and TRBJ1-4; TRBD1 matches 7 bases. Trimming took 5 bases from V and 6 from J; bases not matched to a gene: 9. The CDR3 is 15 residues long. Germline V lookup: CDR1 MGHRA, CDR2 YSYEKL. The CDR3 region has the DNA TGCGCCAGCAGCGCCGACAGGGCAAAAGATGAAAAACTGTTTTTT. This sequence encodes CASSADRAKDEKLFF.

V gene TRBV9 combines with J gene TRBJ1-1; the D gene is possibly TRBD1 (6 bases). The V end was cut by 3 bases, the J end by 5 bases, with 17 bases between. Germline loops: CDR1 SGDLS, CDR2 YYNGEE. The CDR3 is 15 residues long. CDR3 nucleotides: TGTGCCAGCAGCGCCGAGATAGGGGGTGGGACTGAAGCTTTCTTT. Its translation is CASSAEIGGGTEAFF.

V usage is TRBV13 and J usage is TRBJ2-4, with D possibly being TRBD1 (6 bases). The CDR3 loop spans 17 amino acids. The V gene lost 5 bases and the J gene lost 0 bases, with 17 bases spanning the gap. Germline V gene lookup returns CDR1 PRHDT and CDR2 FYEKMQ (reference sequence). In nucleotides, the CDR3 is TGTGCCAGCAGCGGAGGACTGGAAGGGGGAGCCAAAAACATTCAGTACTTC. It specifies CASSGGLEGGAKNIQYF.

V is TRBV19 and J is TRBJ1-5, with 9 bases fitting TRBD1. Germline CDR1 and CDR2: LNHDA and SQIVND (reference sequence). The CDR3 covers 15 residues. The V gene end was trimmed by 3 bases and the J gene end by 3 bases; junction bases not matched to a gene: 3. CDR3 nucleotide sequence: TGTGCCAGTAGTATTACAGGGGGCTTCAATCAGCCCCAGCATTTT. It specifies CASSITGGFNQPQHF.

V and J are TRBV5-6 and TRBJ1-3, with TRBD1 matching over 8 bases. This CDR3 contains 15 residues. The germline CDR1 and CDR2 sequences are SGHDT and YYEEEE. The V and J ends lost 4 bases and 4 bases, in that order; junction bases with no gene match: 7. The CDR3 region is CASSRTQGGGNTIYF. Written as DNA, the CDR3 is TGTGCCAGCAGCAGGACACAGGGGGGAGGAAACACCATATATTTT. Complete variable domain (other parts from reference TRBV5-6 and TRBJ1-3): DAGVTQSPTHLIKTRGQQVTLRCSPKSGHDTVSWYQQALGQGPQFIFQYYEEEERQRGNFPDRFSGHQFPNYSSELNVNALLLGDSALYLCASSRTQGGGNTIYFGEGSWLTVV.

The DNA of the CDR3 is TGTGCCAGCAGCTTTGATGCGACAGGATCGTTTGCTAATGAAAAACTGTTTTTT. Translating gives CASSFDATGSFANEKLFF. This chain connects TRBV5-8 to TRBJ1-4, with TRBD1 as a possible D gene (6 bases). CDR1 is SGHTS and CDR2 is YDEGEE in the germline V gene. Trimming left V 2 bases short and J 3 bases short, with 20 bases between. CDR3 length: 18 amino acids.

The sample holds a few counts of this clone. The V call is TRBV5-4, the J call TRBJ1-5; TRBD1 aligns across 7 bases. CDR3 length: 16 residues. Germline V gene sequence: CDR1 SGHNT, CDR2 YYREEE (reference sequence). J lost 3 bases, V lost 2 bases, and 8 bases had no gene match. In nucleotides, the CDR3 is TGTGCCAGCAGCTTATATCCCGGGACAGTCAATCAGCCCCAGCATTTT. This gives the protein CASSLYPGTVNQPQHF.

CDR3 protein: CASSTGTSGGATDTQYF. CDR3 nucleotide sequence: TGTGCCAGCAGCACCGGGACTAGCGGGGGGGCCACAGATACGCAGTATTTT. The rearrangement uses TRBV5-6 and TRBJ2-3; 16 bases line up with TRBD2. V shed 4 bases, J shed 2 bases, and the junction held 4 bases outside the gene matches. This CDR3 region has 17 residues. Germline CDR1 SGHDT, CDR2 YYEEEE.

The V call is TRBV25-1, the J call TRBJ1-1; 12 bases are a match to TRBD1. The V gene end was trimmed by 4 bases and the J gene end by 9 bases; junction bases not matched to a gene: 15. The V gene's germline CDR1 is MGHDK and CDR2 SYGVNS. CDR3 length equals 17 residues. CDR3 nucleotide sequence: TGTGCCAGCAGTGTCCACCTAGGGACAGGGGGCGATGGAAAAGCTTTCTTT. Translating gives CASSVHLGTGGDGKAFF.